This T cell receptor beta chain emerged from a study of blood T cell repertoires in COVID-19. Study-wide background: From the United States, Italy and Spain came samples of acute and convalescent COVID-19.

Here immunoSEQ multiplex PCR was the method, and the copy in TCRdb shows in-frame clones only, minus some. The data hold some 50,000 clones, with roughly four fifths observed a single time. The table lists this clone with many counts. CDR3 length: 14 amino acids. Germline CDR1 SGHRS, CDR2 YFSETQ. The germline V and J ends were trimmed by 3 bases and 5 bases, with 14 bases remaining between them. This clonotype was sampled from a woman of 80 years or more with acute or convalescent COVID-19. Sequenced input: peripheral blood. This chain connects TRBV5-1 to TRBJ1-2; D might be TRBD1 (5 bases). CDR3 loop: CASSSSGGGYGYTF. DNA of the CDR3: TGCGCCAGCAGCTCGTCAGGCGGGGGTTATGGCTACACCTTC.